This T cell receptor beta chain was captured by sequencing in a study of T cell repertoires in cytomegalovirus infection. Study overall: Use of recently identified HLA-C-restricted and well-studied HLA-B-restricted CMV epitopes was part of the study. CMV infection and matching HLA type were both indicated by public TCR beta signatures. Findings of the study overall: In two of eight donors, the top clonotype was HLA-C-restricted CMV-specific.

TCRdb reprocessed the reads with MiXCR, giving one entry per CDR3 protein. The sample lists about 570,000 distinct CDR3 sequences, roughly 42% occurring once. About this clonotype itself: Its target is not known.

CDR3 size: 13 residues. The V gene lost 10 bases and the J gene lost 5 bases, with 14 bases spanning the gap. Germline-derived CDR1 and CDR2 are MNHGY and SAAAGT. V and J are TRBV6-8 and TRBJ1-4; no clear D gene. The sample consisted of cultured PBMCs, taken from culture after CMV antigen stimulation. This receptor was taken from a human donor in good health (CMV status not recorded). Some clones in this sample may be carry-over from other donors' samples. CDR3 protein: CATEPGTNEKLFF. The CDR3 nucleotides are TGTGCCACCGAGCCAGGAACGAATGAAAAACTGTTTTTT.